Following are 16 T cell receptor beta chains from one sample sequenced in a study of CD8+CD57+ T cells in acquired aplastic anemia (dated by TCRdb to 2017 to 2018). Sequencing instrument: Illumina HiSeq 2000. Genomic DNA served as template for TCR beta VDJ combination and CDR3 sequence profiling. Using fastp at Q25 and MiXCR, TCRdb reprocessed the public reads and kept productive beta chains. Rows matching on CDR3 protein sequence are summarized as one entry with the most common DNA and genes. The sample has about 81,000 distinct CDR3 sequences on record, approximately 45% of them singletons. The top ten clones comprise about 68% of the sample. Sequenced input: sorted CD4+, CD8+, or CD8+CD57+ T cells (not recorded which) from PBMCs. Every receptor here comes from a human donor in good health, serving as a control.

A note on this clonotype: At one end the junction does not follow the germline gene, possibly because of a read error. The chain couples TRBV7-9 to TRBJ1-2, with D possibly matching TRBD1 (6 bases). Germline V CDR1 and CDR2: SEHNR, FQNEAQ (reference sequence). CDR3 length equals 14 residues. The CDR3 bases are TGTGTCAGCAGCTCGAACGCGGACAGTGAAGGCTACACCTTC. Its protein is CVSSSNADSEGYTF.

The CDR3 nucleotides read TGTGCCAGCAGCTTTGGTGGGGCCCAATACGAGCAGTACTTC. As protein: CASSFGGAQYEQYF. The chain couples TRBV7-9 to TRBJ2-7; TRBD1 is a possible D gene (5 bases). Germline V gives CDR1 SEHNR, CDR2 FQNEAQ (reference sequence). This CDR3 is 14 amino acids long. The V gene lost 3 bases and the J gene lost 4 bases, with 13 bases spanning the gap. The full variable domain, completed using reference TRBV7-9 and TRBJ2-7, is DTGVSQNPRHKITKRGQNVTFRCDPISEHNRLYWYRQTLGQGPEFLTYFQNEAQLEKSRLLSDRFSAERPKGSFSTLEIQRTEQGDSAMYLCASSFGGAQYEQYFGPGTRLTVT.

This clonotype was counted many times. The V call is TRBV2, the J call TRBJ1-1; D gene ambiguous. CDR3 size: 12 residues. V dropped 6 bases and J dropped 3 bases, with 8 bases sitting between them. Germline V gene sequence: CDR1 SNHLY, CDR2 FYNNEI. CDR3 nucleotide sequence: TGTGCCAGCAGCGCACAACACACTGAAGCTTTCTTT. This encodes CASSAQHTEAFF.

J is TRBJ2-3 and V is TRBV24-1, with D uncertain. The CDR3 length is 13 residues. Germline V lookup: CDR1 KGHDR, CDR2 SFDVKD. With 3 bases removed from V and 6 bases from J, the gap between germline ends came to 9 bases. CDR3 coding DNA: TGTGCCACCAGTGATAATTTGGCTGATACGCAGTATTTT. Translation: CATSDNLADTQYF.

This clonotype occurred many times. The DNA for the CDR3 is TGCGCCAGCAGCGTCGAGCCCTCCTACGAGCAGTACTTC. Translation gives CASSVEPSYEQYF. The chain couples TRBV5-1 to TRBJ2-7; D is unresolved. CDR1 and CDR2 (germline): SGHRS, YFSETQ. This CDR3 is 13 amino acids long. V lost 4 bases to trimming and J lost 0 bases, with 8 bases between them.

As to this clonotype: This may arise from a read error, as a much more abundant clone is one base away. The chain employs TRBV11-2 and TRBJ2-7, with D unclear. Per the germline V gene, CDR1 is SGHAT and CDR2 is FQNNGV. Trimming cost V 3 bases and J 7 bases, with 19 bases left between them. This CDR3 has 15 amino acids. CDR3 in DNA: TGTGCCAGCAGCTTTTATCTATTGTCCGCGGAAGAGCAGTACTTC. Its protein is CASSFYLLSAEEQYF.

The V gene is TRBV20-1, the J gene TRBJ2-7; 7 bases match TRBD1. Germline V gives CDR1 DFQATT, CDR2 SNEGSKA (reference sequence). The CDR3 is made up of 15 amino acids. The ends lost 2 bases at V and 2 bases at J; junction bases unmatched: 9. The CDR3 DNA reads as TGCAGTGCTAGACGAACTTACAGGGGAGCCTACGAGCAGTACTTC. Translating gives CSARRTYRGAYEQYF.

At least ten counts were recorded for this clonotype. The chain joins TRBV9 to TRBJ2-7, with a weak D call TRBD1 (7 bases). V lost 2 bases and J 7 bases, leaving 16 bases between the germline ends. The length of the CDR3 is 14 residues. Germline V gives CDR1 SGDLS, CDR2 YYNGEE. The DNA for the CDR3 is TGTGCCAGCAGCGTGGAAGACAGGGAGGTGGAGCAGTACTTC. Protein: CASSVEDREVEQYF.

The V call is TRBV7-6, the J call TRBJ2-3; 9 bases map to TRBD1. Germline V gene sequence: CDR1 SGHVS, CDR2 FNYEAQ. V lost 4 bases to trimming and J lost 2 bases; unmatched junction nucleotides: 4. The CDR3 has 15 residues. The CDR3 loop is CASSSGTGYTDTQYF. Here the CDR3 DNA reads TGTGCCAGCAGCTCCGGGACAGGGTACACAGATACGCAGTATTTT.

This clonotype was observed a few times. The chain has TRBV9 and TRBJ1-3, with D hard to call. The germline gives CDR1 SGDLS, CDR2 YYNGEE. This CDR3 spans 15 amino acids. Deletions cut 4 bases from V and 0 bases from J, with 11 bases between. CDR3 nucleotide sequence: TGTGCCAGCAGCCCCGGAGGTGGCTCTGGAAACACCATATATTTT. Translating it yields CASSPGGGSGNTIYF.

The chain's CDR3 is CASSLQGVPYEQYF. Here the CDR3 DNA reads TGTGCCAGCAGTTTACAGGGGGTCCCCTACGAGCAGTACTTC. V and J are TRBV27 and TRBJ2-7, with TRBD1 matching over 7 bases. The ends lost 2 bases at V and 2 bases at J; junction bases unmatched: 3. Germline CDR1 is MNHEY and CDR2 is SMNVEV (reference sequence). This CDR3 region has 14 residues.

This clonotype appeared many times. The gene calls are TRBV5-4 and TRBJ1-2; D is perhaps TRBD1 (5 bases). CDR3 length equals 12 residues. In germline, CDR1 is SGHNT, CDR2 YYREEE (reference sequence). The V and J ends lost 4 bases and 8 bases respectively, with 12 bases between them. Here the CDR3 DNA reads TGTGCCAGCAGCCTTCAGGGTCCGGGCTACACCTTC. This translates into CASSLQGPGYTF.

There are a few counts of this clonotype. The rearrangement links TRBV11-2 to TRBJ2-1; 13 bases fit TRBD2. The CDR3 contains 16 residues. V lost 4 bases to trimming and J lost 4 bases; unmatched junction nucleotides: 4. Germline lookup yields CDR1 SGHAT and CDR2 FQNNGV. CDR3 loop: CASSSELAGGYNEQFF. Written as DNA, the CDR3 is TGTGCCAGCAGCTCCGAACTAGCGGGGGGGTACAATGAGCAGTTCTTC. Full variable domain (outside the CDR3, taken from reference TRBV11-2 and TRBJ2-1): EAGVAQSPRYKIIEKRQSVAFWCNPISGHATLYWYQQILGQGPKLLIQFQNNGVVDDSQLPKDRFSAERLKGVDSTLKIQPAKLEDSAVYLCASSSELAGGYNEQFFGPGTRLTVL.

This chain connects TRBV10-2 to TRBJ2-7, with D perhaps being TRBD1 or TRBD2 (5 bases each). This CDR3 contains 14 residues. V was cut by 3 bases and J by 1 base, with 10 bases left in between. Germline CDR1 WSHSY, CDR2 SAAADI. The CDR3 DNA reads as TGCGCCAGCAGTGAATGGGACCTTTCCTACGAGCAGTACTTC. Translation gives CASSEWDLSYEQYF.

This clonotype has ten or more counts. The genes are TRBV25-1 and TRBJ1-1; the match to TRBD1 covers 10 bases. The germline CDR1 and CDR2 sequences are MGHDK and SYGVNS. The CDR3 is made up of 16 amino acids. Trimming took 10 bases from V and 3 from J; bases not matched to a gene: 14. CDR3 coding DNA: TGTGCCACTGTCCGGACAGGGGGTTTAATGGACACTGAAGCTTTCTTT. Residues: CATVRTGGLMDTEAFF.

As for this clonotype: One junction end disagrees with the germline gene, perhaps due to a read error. For the CDR3, the DNA is TGTGCCAGCAGTGACGAGCCCGGTAATGAAAACCTGTTTTTT. It specifies CASSDEPGNENLFF. This chain connects TRBV2 to TRBJ1-4; no definite D call. Germline V gives CDR1 SNHLY, CDR2 FYNNEI. The CDR3 runs 14 residues.